A selection of T cell receptor beta chains follows, all from one sample in a study of patients and donors after allogeneic stem cell transplantation. TCRdb re-called the RT-PCR reads through MiXCR, storing one row per CDR3 protein. The sample contains roughly 150,000 distinct CDR3 sequences, 24% of which appear only once. Sequences were obtained from blood, either unsorted or a sorted T cell fraction (not recorded which). Receptors were obtained from a human donor who was either an allogeneic HSCT recipient or a stem cell or donor lymphocyte infusion donor (not recorded which). It is not recorded whose cells these are; they may come from a transplant donor. Each CDR3 is given with its conserved first and last residue. A D gene is named only where the DNA matches it firmly. The listing skips clone size in some rows; elsewhere it reads once, few, many or a size class.

.,TRBJ2-5,.,TRBV5-1,CASSHQWGSQYF,TGCGCCAGCAGCCATCAGTGGGGTTCCCAGTACTTC
.,TRBJ1-6,few,TRBV14,CASRFGKKSSPLHF,TGTGCCAGCAGGTTTGGGAAAAAGAGTTCACCCCTCCACTTT
.,TRBJ1-1,few,TRBV7-9,CASSPSESHEAFF,TGTGCCAGCAGCCCGTCGGAGTCCCATGAAGCTTTCTTT
.,TRBJ2-7,.,TRBV12-3/TRBV12-4,CASRPPWGRFYEQYF,TGTGCCAGCAGACCCCCGTGGGGACGGTTCTACGAGCAGTACTTC
TRBD2,TRBJ2-1,.,TRBV5-1,CASSLVLAGANEQFF,TGCGCCAGCAGCTTGGTTCTAGCGGGAGCTAATGAGCAGTTCTTC
.,TRBJ2-5,.,TRBV5-1,CASSLNFGVVETQYF,TGCGCCAGCAGCTTGAATTTCGGGGTTGTGGAGACCCAGTACTTC
.,TRBJ1-1,few,TRBV6-5,CASSYLGGHDTEAFF,TGTGCCAGCAGTTACTTGGGGGGGCATGACACTGAAGCTTTCTTT
.,TRBJ2-3,few,TRBV15,CATSRDRGSGHTDTQYF,TGTGCCACCAGCAGAGATAGGGGTAGCGGACACACAGATACGCAGTATTTT
.,TRBJ2-1,.,TRBV20-1,CSARNLQDYNEQFF,TGCAGTGCTAGAAACTTACAGGATTACAATGAGCAGTTCTTC
.,TRBJ2-4,.,TRBV6-5,CASSWGLAKNIQYF,TGTGCCAGCAGTTGGGGATTAGCCAAAAACATTCAGTACTTC
.,TRBJ2-5,.,TRBV29-1,CSVVLQPQETQYF,TGCAGCGTTGTTTTGCAGCCTCAAGAGACCCAGTACTTC
.,TRBJ2-7,.,TRBV7-9,CAVTGYAYEQYF,TGTGCCGTAACAGGGTACGCCTACGAGCAGTACTTC
.,TRBJ1-2,.,TRBV20-1,CSARDEGVGGYTF,TGCAGTGCTAGAGATGAAGGAGTCGGTGGCTACACCTTC
TRBD1,TRBJ2-3,once,TRBV29-1,CSVKTGGTDTQYF,TGCAGCGTGAAGACAGGGGGCACAGATACGCAGTATTTT
TRBD1,TRBJ2-7,few,TRBV29-1,CSVRVTGGSSYEQYF,TGCAGCGTTAGGGTGACAGGGGGAAGCTCCTACGAGCAGTACTTC
.,TRBJ2-1,.,TRBV7-3,CASSLRLAGEQFF,TGTGCCAGCAGCCTACGTCTGGCAGGCGAGCAGTTCTTC
.,TRBJ1-1,few,TRBV6-1,CASRRQGGTEAFF,TGTGCCAGCAGGAGGCAGGGAGGCACTGAAGCTTTCTTT
.,TRBJ1-1,.,TRBV24-1,CATSGWDLNTEAFF,TGTGCCACCAGTGGATGGGACCTGAACACTGAAGCTTTCTTT
TRBD1,TRBJ1-3,.,TRBV6-5,CASRGQGTLDTIYF,TGTGCCAGCAGAGGACAGGGGACGTTAGACACCATATATTTT
.,TRBJ2-2,few,TRBV11-2,CASSLDLETGELFF,TGTGCCAGCAGCTTAGATCTTGAGACCGGGGAGCTGTTTTTT
.,TRBJ1-4,.,TRBV29-1,CSSKGGANEKLFF,TGCAGCTCCAAGGGGGGGGCCAATGAAAAACTGTTTTTT
.,TRBJ1-1,.,TRBV12-3/TRBV12-4,CASSWAAVEAFF,TGTGCCAGCAGTTGGGCGGCTGTTGAAGCTTTCTTT
.,TRBJ1-4,few,TRBV28,CASSLGSALEKLFF,TGTGCCAGCAGTTTAGGTTCGGCCCTTGAAAAACTGTTTTTT
.,TRBJ1-3,few,TRBV6-5,CASSEAFNSGNTIYF,TGTGCCAGCAGTGAGGCGTTTAACTCTGGAAACACCATATATTTT
TRBD2,TRBJ2-7,once,TRBV29-1,CSVEAGGTAYEQYF,TGCAGCGTTGAAGCGGGGGGGACGGCTTACGAGCAGTACTTC
.,TRBJ1-1,.,TRBV12-3/TRBV12-4,CASSPSTEAFF,TGTGCCAGCAGCCCCAGCACTGAAGCTTTCTTT
TRBD1,TRBJ1-2,.,TRBV6-6,CASSYPTGISDYGYTF,TGTGCCAGCAGTTATCCGACAGGGATATCGGACTATGGCTACACCTTC
.,TRBJ2-7,.,TRBV9,CASSAGVLHHEQYF,TGTGCCAGCAGCGCCGGTGTGTTGCACCACGAGCAGTACTTC
.,TRBJ2-3,.,TRBV6-5,CASSYSGASEQYF,TGTGCCAGCAGTTACTCAGGGGCTAGCGAGCAGTATTTT
.,TRBJ2-2,.,TRBV12-3/TRBV12-4,CASSPGGNTGELFF,TGTGCCAGCAGTCCCGGCGGTAACACCGGGGAGCTGTTTTTT
TRBD1,TRBJ1-5,.,TRBV15,CATSSPRGDQPQHF,TGTGCCACCAGCAGTCCCAGGGGGGATCAGCCCCAGCATTTT
.,TRBJ1-1,.,TRBV7-6,CASSSPWANTEAFF,TGTGCCAGCAGCTCCCCATGGGCGAACACTGAAGCTTTCTTT
.,TRBJ1-6,many,TRBV9,CASSVEASNSPLHF,TGTGCCAGCAGCGTAGAGGCCTCTAATTCACCCCTCCACTTT
.,TRBJ1-1,many,TRBV6-5,CASSYQNTEAFF,TGTGCCAGCAGTTACCAAAACACTGAAGCTTTCTTT
.,TRBJ2-1,.,TRBV21-1,CASRLTGSAEQFF,TGTGCCAGCAGGCTGACAGGGAGTGCTGAGCAGTTCTTC
.,TRBJ2-1,few,TRBV7-9,CASSIPGQTGHLQNEQFF,TGTGCCAGCAGCATTCCCGGACAGACAGGTCATCTCCAGAATGAGCAGTTCTTC
.,TRBJ1-1,few,TRBV29-1,CSVVLGTEAFF,TGCAGCGTTGTGTTAGGCACTGAAGCTTTCTTT
.,TRBJ1-2,few,TRBV7-2,CASSYGGDYGYTF,TGTGCCAGCAGTTACGGGGGGGACTATGGCTACACCTTC
.,TRBJ1-5,.,TRBV5-1,CASSLGQGSNQPQHF,TGCGCCAGCAGCTTGGGGCAGGGGAGCAATCAGCCCCAGCATTTT
.,TRBJ1-4,few,TRBV12-3/TRBV12-4,CASSLSEKLFF,TGTGCCAGCAGTTTGAGTGAAAAACTGTTTTTT
.,TRBJ1-5,.,TRBV3-1,CASSQGSNSNQPQHF,TGTGCCAGCAGCCAAGGGTCAAATAGCAATCAGCCCCAGCATTTT
TRBD1,TRBJ1-2,many,TRBV5-1,CASSLVTGAAGYTF,TGCGCCAGCAGCTTGGTTACAGGGGCTGCTGGCTACACCTTC